This TCR beta chain was retrieved from a study of T cell changes during pregnancy in multiple sclerosis. Generated by immunoSEQ multiplex PCR, the TCRdb table keeps only in-frame clones and is missing some. Of around 99,000 clones listed, around 93% are singletons. This CDR3 contains 15 residues. The germline V gene encodes CDR1 SGHDT and CDR2 YYEEEE. After removal of 4 bases from V and 5 bases from J, the junction contained 10 bases not matched to a gene. This specimen was peripheral blood, taken in the third trimester of pregnancy. This chain connects TRBV5-6 to TRBJ2-5, with 8 bases fitting TRBD2. This sequence originates from a female donor in good health, enrolled as a control in a pregnancy study. The CDR3 sequence: CASSTPGLVLETQYF. The CDR3 DNA sequence: TGTGCCAGCAGCACGCCGGGACTAGTTTTGGAGACCCAGTACTTC.